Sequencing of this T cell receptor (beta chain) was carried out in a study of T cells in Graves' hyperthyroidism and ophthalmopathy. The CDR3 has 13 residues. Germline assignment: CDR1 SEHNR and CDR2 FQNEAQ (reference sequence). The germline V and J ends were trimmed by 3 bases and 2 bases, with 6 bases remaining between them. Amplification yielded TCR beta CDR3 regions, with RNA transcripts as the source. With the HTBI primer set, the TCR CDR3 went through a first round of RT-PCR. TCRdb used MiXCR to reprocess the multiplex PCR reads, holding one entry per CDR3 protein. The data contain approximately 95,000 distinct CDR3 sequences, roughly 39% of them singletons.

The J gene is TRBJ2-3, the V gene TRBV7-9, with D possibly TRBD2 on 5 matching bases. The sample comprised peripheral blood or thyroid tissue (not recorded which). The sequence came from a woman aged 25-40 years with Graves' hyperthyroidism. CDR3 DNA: TGTGCCAGCAGCTTTCGGGACACAGATACGCAGTATTTT. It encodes CASSFRDTDTQYF.